This T cell receptor beta chain was retrieved from a study of T-cell memory formation after mild COVID-19. In the study overall: TCR clusters largely stayed donor specific.

One entry per CDR3 protein results from TCRdb running MiXCR on the 5' RACE reads. The sample has about 340,000 distinct CDR3 sequences; roughly 21% are singletons. Whole-study results and caveats: The CD4+ clones that contracted clustered mainly within CM and EM, and the CD8+ clones concentrated in EMRA.

On this clonotype itself: The target antigen is unknown.

The J segment lost 4 bases and the V segment lost 0 bases, leaving 11 bases of the junction unmatched. Germline loops: CDR1 LGHNA, CDR2 YNFKEQ. The CDR3 is 17 amino acids. The chain couples TRBV4-2 to TRBJ2-5, with 7 bases identical to TRBD2. This TCR derives from an adult woman who had mild COVID-19 (a few samples of this study predate the infection). Cell type and time point are not known. Sequenced material: PBMCs or a T cell subset sorted from them (not recorded which). The CDR3 bases are TGTGCCAGCAGCCAAGAATACGCGGGAGCGGCGGGAGAGACCCAGTACTTC. It codes for CASSQEYAGAAGETQYF.